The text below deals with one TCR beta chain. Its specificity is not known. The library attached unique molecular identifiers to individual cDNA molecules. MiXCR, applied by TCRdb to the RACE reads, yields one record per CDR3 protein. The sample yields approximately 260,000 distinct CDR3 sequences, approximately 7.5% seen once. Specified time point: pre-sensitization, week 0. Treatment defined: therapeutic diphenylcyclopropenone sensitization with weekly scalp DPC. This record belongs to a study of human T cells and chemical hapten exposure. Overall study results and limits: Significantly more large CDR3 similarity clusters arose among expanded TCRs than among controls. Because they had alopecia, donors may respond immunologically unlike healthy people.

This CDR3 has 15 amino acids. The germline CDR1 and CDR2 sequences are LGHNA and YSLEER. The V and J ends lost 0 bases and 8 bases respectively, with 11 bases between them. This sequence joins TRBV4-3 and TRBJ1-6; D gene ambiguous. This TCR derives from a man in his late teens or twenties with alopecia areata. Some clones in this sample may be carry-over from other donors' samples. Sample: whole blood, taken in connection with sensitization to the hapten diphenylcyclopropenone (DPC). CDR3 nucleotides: TGCGCCAGCAGCCAAGATAACAGAGGGTATTCACCCCTCCACTTT. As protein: CASSQDNRGYSPLHF.